This note documents a single T cell receptor (beta chain) sequence. The germline CDR1 and CDR2 sequences are SGDLS and YYNGEE. The V end lost 3 bases, the J end lost 0 bases, and 10 bases lay between the germline ends. This CDR3 contains 16 residues. The data belong to a study of CD8 T cells in Susac syndrome. Study background: Patients with Susac syndrome were, at the time of blood collection, therapy-naive, maintained on corticosteroids, or maintained on intravenous immunoglobulin alone.

After extraction with the RNeasy kit, about 0.45 to 1 ug of the RNA was reverse transcribed using random hexamers. TCRdb called the immunoSEQ multiplex PCR reads again in MiXCR, with one record for every CDR3 protein. The sample shows about 83,000 distinct CDR3 sequences, approximately 96% of them seen only once. This TCR was recovered from a human donor with Susac syndrome. The chain has TRBV9 and TRBJ2-6; D is perhaps TRBD1 (5 bases). The specimen was CD8+ T cells from PBMCs. CDR3 loop: CASSGTRVSGANVLTF. The CDR3 DNA follows: TGTGCCAGCAGCGGTACCAGGGTCTCTGGGGCCAACGTCCTGACTTTC.